The rows below give T cell receptor beta chains drawn from one sample of a study of cytomegalovirus exposure and HLA in healthy donors. The method was immunoSEQ multiplex PCR; TCRdb's version includes in-frame clones alone and lacks a portion of them. The sample lists about 140,000 clones, almost 80% occurring once. Sequenced input: PBMCs. The receptors shown here come from a man between 18 and 29 years old in good health and CMV-seronegative. Each CDR3 is given with its conserved first and last residue. Each record gives: clone size, V gene, J gene, CDR3 protein. Clone size is shown for a subset of rows, as once, few, many or a class of expanded clone.

.,TRBV9,TRBJ1-2,CASSVGFRGLHYGYTF
.,TRBV7-9,TRBJ2-2,CANGQAGANTGELFF
.,TRBV7-2,TRBJ1-5,CASSPGGSGSNQPQHF
.,TRBV7-9,TRBJ2-1,CASSFPSPRLQLARNEQFF
.,TRBV9,TRBJ2-1,CASSGNWDRPKNEQFF
.,TRBV5-1,TRBJ2-7,CASSLAGDEQYF
.,TRBV2,TRBJ1-3,CASSEQGAGNTIYF
.,TRBV5-1,TRBJ2-7,CASSLSGTPSSYEQYF
.,TRBV15,TRBJ1-5,CATSAGQGADQPQHF
.,TRBV2,TRBJ1-1,CASRDRDLNTEAFF
.,TRBV19,TRBJ2-3,CASSIEGVSTDTQYF
few,TRBV6-1,TRBJ1-1,CASISLNTEAFF
.,TRBV15,TRBJ2-3,CATSRDRITQYF
.,TRBV2,TRBJ1-1,CASPRGTEAFF
.,TRBV6-5,TRBJ2-1,CASSPGGRGGQKFF
.,TRBV18,TRBJ1-1,CASSPGQLKNTEAFF
.,TRBV5-1,TRBJ1-4,CASSLDRQAGEKLFF
.,TRBV28,TRBJ1-1,CASNGGPWNTEAFF
.,TRBV19,TRBJ2-6,CASSLFVGANVLTF
few,TRBV2,TRBJ1-1,CASIAMNTEAFF
.,TRBV6-6,TRBJ2-3,CASSHRSGGSTDTQYF
.,TRBV18,TRBJ2-7,CASSPPPGTASSYEQYF
.,TRBV18,TRBJ2-5,CASSLTLRTQETQYF
.,TRBV4-2,TRBJ2-7,CASSQVPPRSSYEQYF
.,TRBV5-4,TRBJ1-2,CASEDTPGTGFYGYTF
.,TRBV19,TRBJ1-1,CASTNTRLGQGANSFF
.,TRBV7-8,TRBJ2-7,CASSLGGKQYF